In this sample, the clone carrying this TCR beta chain turned up once. The data derive from a study of technical replicates of blood from four donors. TCRdb's table, derived via immunoSEQ multiplex PCR, lists solely in-frame clones and lacks some. This table holds 85,000 to 100,000 clones, 90% to 97% found once. The receptor was isolated from a human donor in good health. The sample taken for sequencing was T cells isolated from PBMCs.

This CDR3 is CASSASGGGNSPLHF. CDR3 DNA sequence: TGCGCCAGCAGCGCGTCAGGGGGTGGTAATTCACCCCTCCACTTT. The J gene is TRBJ1-6, the V gene TRBV5-1; 7 positions agree with TRBD1. After removal of 4 bases from V and 6 bases from J, the junction contained 7 bases not matched to a gene. Looked up from germline, CDR1 is SGHRS and CDR2 is YFSETQ. CDR3 length: 15 residues.